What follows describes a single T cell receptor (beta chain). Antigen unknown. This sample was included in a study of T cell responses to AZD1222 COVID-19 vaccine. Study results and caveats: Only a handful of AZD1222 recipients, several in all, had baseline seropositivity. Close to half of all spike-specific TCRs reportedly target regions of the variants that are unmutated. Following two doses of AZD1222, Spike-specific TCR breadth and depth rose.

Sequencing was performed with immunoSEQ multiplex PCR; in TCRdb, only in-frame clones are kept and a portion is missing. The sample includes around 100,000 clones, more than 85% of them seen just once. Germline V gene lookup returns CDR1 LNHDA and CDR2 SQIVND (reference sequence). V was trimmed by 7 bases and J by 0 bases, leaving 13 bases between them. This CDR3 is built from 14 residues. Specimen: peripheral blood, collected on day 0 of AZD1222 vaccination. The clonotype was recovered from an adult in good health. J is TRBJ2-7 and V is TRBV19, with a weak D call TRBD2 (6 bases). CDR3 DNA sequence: TGTGCCAGTACCCCTGGGGGGAGCTCCTACGAGCAGTACTTC. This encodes CASTPGGSSYEQYF.